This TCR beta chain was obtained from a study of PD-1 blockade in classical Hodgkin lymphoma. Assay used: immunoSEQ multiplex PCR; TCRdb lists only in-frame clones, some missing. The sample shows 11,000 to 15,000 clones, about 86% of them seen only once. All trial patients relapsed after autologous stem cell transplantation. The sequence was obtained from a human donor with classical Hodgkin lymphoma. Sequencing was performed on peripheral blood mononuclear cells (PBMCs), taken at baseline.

CDR3 bases: TGTGCCAGCAGCTTGAATAGCAATCAGCCCCAGCATTTT. Translation: CASSLNSNQPQHF. The V and J genes are TRBV5-5 and TRBJ1-5; D unresolved. Germline V lookup: CDR1 SGHKS, CDR2 YYEKEE (reference sequence). Trimming pared 1 base from V and 0 bases from J, leaving 2 bases between. This CDR3 has 13 residues.